The rows below give T cell receptor beta chains drawn from one sample of a study of cytomegalovirus exposure and HLA in healthy donors. TCRdb's copy holds only in-frame clones and misses some; the assay was immunoSEQ multiplex PCR. The data contain 150,000 to 200,000 clones, about 90% of them seen just once; the ten biggest clones take up around 3.1%. Specimen: PBMCs. These receptors all stem from a woman aged 18-29 years in good health and CMV-seropositive. The CDR3 runs from the conserved cysteine through the conserved F or W. A D gene is named only where the DNA matches it firmly. For some rows the clone size is stated as once, few or many, or as a class when expanded; others skip it.

>-|TRBJ1-1|-|TRBV6-6
TGTGCCAGCAGTCAACAGGGATTCGGTGAAGCTTTCTTT
CASSQQGFGEAFF
>-|TRBJ2-7|-|TRBV7-8
TGTGCCAGCAGCTTGGACAGAGCCTACGAGCAGTACTTC
CASSLDRAYEQYF
>-|TRBJ2-3|-|TRBV7-2
TGTGCCAGCAGCTTATCGGCTAGCCCCTACACAGATACGCAGTATTTT
CASSLSASPYTDTQYF
>-|TRBJ2-3|-|TRBV4-1
TGCGCCAGCAGCCAACCACAGGGTCGTGGGACAGATACGCAGTATTTT
CASSQPQGRGTDTQYF
>-|TRBJ2-5|TRBD1|TRBV9
TGTGCCAGCAGCGTAGCCCCGGACAGGGGAGAGACCCAGTACTTC
CASSVAPDRGETQYF
>once|TRBJ1-4|-|TRBV18
TGTGCCAGCTCACTCGACAAACAGAATGAAAAACTGTTTTTT
CASSLDKQNEKLFF
>-|TRBJ1-2|TRBD1|TRBV19
TGTGCCGTCTACCGGGACAGGGGTAACTATGGCTACACCTTC
CAVYRDRGNYGYTF
>-|TRBJ1-6|TRBD1|TRBV9
TGTGCCAGCAGCGTAGAGACAGGGGGTGGATCACCCCTCCACTTT
CASSVETGGGSPLHF
>-|TRBJ2-1|TRBD2|TRBV13
TGTGCCAGCAGCTTTCTAGCGGGAGGCCTCACCTACAATGAGCAGTTCTTC
CASSFLAGGLTYNEQFF
>once|TRBJ2-7|-|TRBV14
TGTGCCAGCAGCCCGGACTATTTCTACGAGCAGTACTTC
CASSPDYFYEQYF
>-|TRBJ2-5|-|TRBV6-1
TGTGCCATACGGGGTCCTCAAGAGACCCAGTACTTC
CAIRGPQETQYF
>once|TRBJ2-1|TRBD1|TRBV19
TGTGCCAGTAGTATATTAGAGGACAGGGTGTACAATGAGCAGTTCTTC
CASSILEDRVYNEQFF
>-|TRBJ2-5|TRBD1|TRBV6-5
TGTGCCAGCAGAGGGGGCGTAATAGGGGAGACCCAGTACTTC
CASRGGVIGETQYF
>-|TRBJ2-5|-|TRBV29-1
TGCAGCGTTTCCGTGAGGGGAGGACGAGAGACCCAGTACTTC
CSVSVRGGRETQYF
>-|TRBJ1-1|-|TRBV27
TGTGCCAGCAGTAGATTACAGGGTATAACTGAAGCTTTCTTT
CASSRLQGITEAFF
>-|TRBJ2-3|TRBD2|TRBV7-9
TGTGCCAGCAGCTTTAGCGGGAGGACAGATACGCAGTATTTT
CASSFSGRTDTQYF
>-|TRBJ2-5|-|TRBV18
TGTGCCAGCTCCCCAGTCCTAGCGCAAGAGACCCAGTACTTC
CASSPVLAQETQYF
>-|TRBJ1-1|-|TRBV7-2
TGTGCCAGTTTATCGGGGAGGGTATACGATAACACTGAAGCTTTCTTT
CASLSGRVYDNTEAFF
>-|TRBJ2-3|-|TRBV27
TGTGCCAGCAGTAACCGACAGCCACCAGATACGCAGTATTTT
CASSNRQPPDTQYF
>few|TRBJ1-2|TRBD1|TRBV6-1
TGTGCAAACCAGAAGACAGGGGACCACTATGGCTACACCTTC
CANQKTGDHYGYTF
>-|TRBJ1-5|-|TRBV28
TGTGCCAGTACAGGTTTTAGCAATCAGCCCCAGCATTTT
CASTGFSNQPQHF
>-|TRBJ1-1|-|TRBV7-9
TGTGCCAGCAGCCTCTCGTCTAGGAACACTGAAGCTTTCTTT
CASSLSSRNTEAFF
>-|TRBJ2-5|-|TRBV18
TGTGCCAGCTCACCACGGGCGTCGGAGACCCAGTACTTC
CASSPRASETQYF
>-|TRBJ1-2|TRBD1|TRBV5-4
TGTGCCAGCAGCCTAAGGGACAGGAACTATGGCTACACCTTC
CASSLRDRNYGYTF
>-|TRBJ2-3|-|TRBV5-6
TGTGCCAGCAGCAGGCCTCCGGGACAAATAAAGTATTTT
CASSRPPGQIKYF
>-|TRBJ2-7|-|TRBV7-2
TGTGCCAGCAGACTGACAGGCTATGAGCAGTACTTC
CASRLTGYEQYF
>-|TRBJ2-3|TRBD2|TRBV13
TGTGCCAGCAGCCCCCGGACTAGCGGGAGCACAGATACGCAGTATTTT
CASSPRTSGSTDTQYF
>-|TRBJ1-4|TRBD1|TRBV14
TGTGCCAGCAGCCAGACAGGGGTGAAACTGTTTTTT
CASSQTGVKLFF
>once|TRBJ1-2|TRBD1|TRBV5-1
TGCGCCAGCAGCTTACAGGGGATAGAGGGCTACACCTTC
CASSLQGIEGYTF
>-|TRBJ2-3|-|TRBV28
TGTGCCAGCACCCTGGAGGGGGGGGCACGAACAGATACGCAGTATTTT
CASTLEGGARTDTQYF
>-|TRBJ2-4|-|TRBV4-2
TGTGCCAGCAGCGCCTCAGGACAGTTCCTAGCCAAAAACATTCAGTACTTC
CASSASGQFLAKNIQYF
>-|TRBJ2-1|TRBD1|TRBV29-1
TGCAGCGTTGTGACAGGGCTGAGCTCCTACAATGAGCAGTTCTTC
CSVVTGLSSYNEQFF
>-|TRBJ2-7|-|TRBV30
TGTGCCTGGAGGGGGGACTGGGCGGCCCACTTC
CAWRGDWAAHF